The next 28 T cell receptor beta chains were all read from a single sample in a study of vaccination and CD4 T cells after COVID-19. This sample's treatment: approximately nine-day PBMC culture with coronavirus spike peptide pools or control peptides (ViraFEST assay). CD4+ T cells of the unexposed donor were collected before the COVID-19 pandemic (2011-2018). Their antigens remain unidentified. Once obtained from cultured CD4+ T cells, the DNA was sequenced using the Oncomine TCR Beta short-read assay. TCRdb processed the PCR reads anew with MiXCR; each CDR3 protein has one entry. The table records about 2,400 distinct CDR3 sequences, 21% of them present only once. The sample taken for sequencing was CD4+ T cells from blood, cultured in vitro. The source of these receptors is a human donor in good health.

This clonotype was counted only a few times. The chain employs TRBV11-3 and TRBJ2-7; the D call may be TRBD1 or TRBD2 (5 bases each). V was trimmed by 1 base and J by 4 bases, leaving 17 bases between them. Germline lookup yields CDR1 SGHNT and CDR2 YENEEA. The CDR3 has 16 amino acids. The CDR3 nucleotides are TGTGCCAGCAGCTTAGGAGGGACCTCCCCACCTTACGAGCAGTACTTC. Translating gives CASSLGGTSPPYEQYF.

The CDR3 here is CASSAHRETQYF. In DNA, the CDR3 is TGTGCCAGCAGCGCCCATAGGGAGACCCAGTACTTC. The V and J genes are TRBV4-2 and TRBJ2-5; D is ambiguous. CDR1 and CDR2 (germline): LGHNA, YNFKEQ. V was cut by 5 bases and J by 5 bases, with 9 bases left in between. The CDR3 consists of 12 residues.

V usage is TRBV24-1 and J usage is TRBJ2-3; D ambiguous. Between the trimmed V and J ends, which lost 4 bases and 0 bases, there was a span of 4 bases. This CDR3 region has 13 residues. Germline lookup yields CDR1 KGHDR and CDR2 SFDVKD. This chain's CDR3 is CATSELSTDTQYF. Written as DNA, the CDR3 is TGTGCCACCAGTGAGCTAAGCACAGATACGCAGTATTTT.

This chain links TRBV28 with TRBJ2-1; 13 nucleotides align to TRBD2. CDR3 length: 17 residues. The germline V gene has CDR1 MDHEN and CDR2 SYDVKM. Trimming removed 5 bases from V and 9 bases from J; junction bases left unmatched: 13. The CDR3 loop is CASSLPGLAGRSGEQFF. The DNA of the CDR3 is TGTGCCAGCAGTCTACCGGGACTAGCGGGGCGCTCAGGTGAGCAGTTCTTC.

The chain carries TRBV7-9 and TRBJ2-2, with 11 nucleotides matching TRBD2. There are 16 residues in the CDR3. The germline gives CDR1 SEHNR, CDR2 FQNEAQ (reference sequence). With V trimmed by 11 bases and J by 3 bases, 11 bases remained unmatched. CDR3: CAASFGTSGYTGELFF. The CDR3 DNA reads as TGTGCCGCAAGCTTTGGGACTAGCGGCTACACCGGGGAGCTGTTTTTT.

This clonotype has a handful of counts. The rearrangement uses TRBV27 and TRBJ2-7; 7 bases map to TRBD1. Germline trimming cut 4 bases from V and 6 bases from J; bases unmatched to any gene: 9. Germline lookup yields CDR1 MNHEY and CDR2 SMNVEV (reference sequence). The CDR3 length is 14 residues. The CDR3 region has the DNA TGTGCCAGCAGTTCCTACCTACAGGGGTTCGAGCAGTACTTC. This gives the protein CASSSYLQGFEQYF.

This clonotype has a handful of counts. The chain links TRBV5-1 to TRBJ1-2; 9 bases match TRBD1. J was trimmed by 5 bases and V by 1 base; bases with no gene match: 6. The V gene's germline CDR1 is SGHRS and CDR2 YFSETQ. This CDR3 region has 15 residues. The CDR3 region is CASSLYLDRGYGYTF. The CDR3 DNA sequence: TGCGCCAGCAGCTTGTATCTTGACAGGGGGTATGGCTACACCTTC.

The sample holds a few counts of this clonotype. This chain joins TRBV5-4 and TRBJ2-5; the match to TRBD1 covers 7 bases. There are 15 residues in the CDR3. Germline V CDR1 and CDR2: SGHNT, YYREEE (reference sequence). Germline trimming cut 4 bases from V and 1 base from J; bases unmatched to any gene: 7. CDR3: CASSPIRQGQETQYF. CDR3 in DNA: TGTGCCAGCAGCCCCATCCGACAGGGCCAAGAGACCCAGTACTTC. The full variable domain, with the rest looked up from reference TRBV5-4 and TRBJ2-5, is ETGVTQSPTHLIKTRGQQVTLRCSSQSGHNTVSWYQQALGQGPQFIFQYYREEENGRGNFPPRFSGLQFPNYSSELNVNALELDDSALYLCASSPIRQGQETQYFGPGTRLLVL.

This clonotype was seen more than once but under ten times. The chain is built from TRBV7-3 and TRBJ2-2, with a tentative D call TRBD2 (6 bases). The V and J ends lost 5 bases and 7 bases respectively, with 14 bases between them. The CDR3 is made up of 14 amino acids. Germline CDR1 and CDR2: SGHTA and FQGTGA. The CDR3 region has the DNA TGTGCCAGCAGCGACCTTCTCGGGGGCGGGGAGCTGTTTTTT. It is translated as CASSDLLGGGELFF.

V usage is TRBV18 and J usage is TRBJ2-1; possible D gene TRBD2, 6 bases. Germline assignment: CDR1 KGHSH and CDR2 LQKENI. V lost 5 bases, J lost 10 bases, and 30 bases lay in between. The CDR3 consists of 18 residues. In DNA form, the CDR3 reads TGTGCCAGCTCAATAGGGATTATGGCGGGGACGTCGAGTAGCGAGCAGTTCTTC. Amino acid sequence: CASSIGIMAGTSSSEQFF. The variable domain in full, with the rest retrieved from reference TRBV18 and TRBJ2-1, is NAGVMQNPRHLVRRRGQEARLRCSPMKGHSHVYWYRQLPEEGLKFMVYLQKENIIDESGMPKERFSAEFPKEGPSILRIQQVVRGDSAAYFCASSIGIMAGTSSSEQFFGPGTRLTVL.

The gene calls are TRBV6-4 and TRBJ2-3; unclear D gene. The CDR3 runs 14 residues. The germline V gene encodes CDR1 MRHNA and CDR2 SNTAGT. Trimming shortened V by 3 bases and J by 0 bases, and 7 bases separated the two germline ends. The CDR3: CASSEGISTDTQYF. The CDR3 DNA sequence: TGTGCCAGCAGTGAGGGAATAAGCACAGATACGCAGTATTTT.

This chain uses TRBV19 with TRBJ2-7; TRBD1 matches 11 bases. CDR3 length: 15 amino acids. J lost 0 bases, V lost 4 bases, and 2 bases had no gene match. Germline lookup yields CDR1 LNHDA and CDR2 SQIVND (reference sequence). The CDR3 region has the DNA TGTGCCAGTAGTACAGGGACAGGGGGCTCCTACGAGCAGTACTTC. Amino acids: CASSTGTGGSYEQYF.

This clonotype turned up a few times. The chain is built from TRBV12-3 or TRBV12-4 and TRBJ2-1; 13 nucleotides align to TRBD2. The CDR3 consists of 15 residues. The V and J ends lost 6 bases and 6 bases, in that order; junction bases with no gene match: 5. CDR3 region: CASRRTSGGGNEQFF. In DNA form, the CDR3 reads TGTGCCAGCAGACGGACTAGCGGGGGTGGCAATGAGCAGTTCTTC.

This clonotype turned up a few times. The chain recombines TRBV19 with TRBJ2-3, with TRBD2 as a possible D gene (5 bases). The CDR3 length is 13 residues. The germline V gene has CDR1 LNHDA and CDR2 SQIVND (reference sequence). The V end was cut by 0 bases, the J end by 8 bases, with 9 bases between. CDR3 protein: CASSIDSGSTQYF. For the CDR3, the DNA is TGTGCCAGTAGTATAGATTCGGGGAGTACGCAGTATTTT.

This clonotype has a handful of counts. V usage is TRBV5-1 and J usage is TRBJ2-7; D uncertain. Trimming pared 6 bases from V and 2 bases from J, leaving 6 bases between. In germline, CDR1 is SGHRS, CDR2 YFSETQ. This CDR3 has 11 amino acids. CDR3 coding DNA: TGCGCCAGCACCAATGCCTACGAGCAGTACTTC. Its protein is CASTNAYEQYF. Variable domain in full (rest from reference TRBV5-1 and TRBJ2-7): KAGVTQTPRYLIKTRGQQVTLSCSPISGHRSVSWYQQTPGQGLQFLFEYFSETQRNKGNFPGRFSGRQFSNSRSEMNVSTLELGDSALYLCASTNAYEQYFGPGTRLTVT.

The chain's CDR3 is CASSIGQGSPEAFF. The CDR3 coding sequence is TGCGCCAGCAGCATCGGACAGGGGAGCCCTGAAGCTTTCTTT. This chain joins TRBV5-1 and TRBJ1-1; 9 positions match TRBD1. V was pared by 4 bases and J by 6 bases, with 7 bases of the junction left unmatched. Germline CDR1 is SGHRS and CDR2 is YFSETQ. This CDR3 is 14 amino acids long.

This CDR3 reads CASSLVGSYEQYF. The CDR3 region has the DNA TGTGCCAGCAGCTTGGTGGGCTCCTACGAGCAGTACTTC. The chain uses TRBV5-4 and TRBJ2-7; D is unclear. Looked up from germline, CDR1 is SGHNT and CDR2 is YYREEE (reference sequence). The ends were cut back, 0 bases at V and 0 bases at J, with 4 bases in the middle. This CDR3 has 13 residues.

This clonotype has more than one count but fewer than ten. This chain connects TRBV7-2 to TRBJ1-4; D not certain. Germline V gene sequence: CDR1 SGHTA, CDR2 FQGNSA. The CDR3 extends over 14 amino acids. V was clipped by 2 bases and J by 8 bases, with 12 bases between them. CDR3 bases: TGTGCCAGCAGCTTACTTATGTCAGCGGAAAAACTGTTTTTT. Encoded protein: CASSLLMSAEKLFF.

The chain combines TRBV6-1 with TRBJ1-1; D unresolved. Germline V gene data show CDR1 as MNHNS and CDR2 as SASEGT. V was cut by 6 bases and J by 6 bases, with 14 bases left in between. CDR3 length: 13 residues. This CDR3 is CASRTEVSAEAFF. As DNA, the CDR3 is TGTGCCAGCAGAACTGAGGTCTCCGCTGAAGCTTTCTTT.

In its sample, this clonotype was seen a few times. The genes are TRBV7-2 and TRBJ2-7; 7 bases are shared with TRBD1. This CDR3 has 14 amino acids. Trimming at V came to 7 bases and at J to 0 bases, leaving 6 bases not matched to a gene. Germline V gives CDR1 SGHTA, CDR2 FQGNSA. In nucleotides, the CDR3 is TGTGCCAGCACCGGGGACAGATACTCCTACGAGCAGTACTTC. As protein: CASTGDRYSYEQYF. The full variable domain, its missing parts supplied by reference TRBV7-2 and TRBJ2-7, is GAGVSQSPSNKVTEKGKDVELRCDPISGHTALYWYRQSLGQGLEFLIYFQGNSAPDKSGLPSDRFSAERTGGSVSTLTIQRTQQEDSAVYLCASTGDRYSYEQYFGPGTRLTVT.

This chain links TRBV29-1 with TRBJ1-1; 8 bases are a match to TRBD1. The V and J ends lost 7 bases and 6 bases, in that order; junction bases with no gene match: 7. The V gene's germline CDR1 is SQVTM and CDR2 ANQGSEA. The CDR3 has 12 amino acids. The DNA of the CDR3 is TGCAGCGGGGGGGGACAGGCGGCTGAAGCTTTCTTT. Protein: CSGGGQAAEAFF.

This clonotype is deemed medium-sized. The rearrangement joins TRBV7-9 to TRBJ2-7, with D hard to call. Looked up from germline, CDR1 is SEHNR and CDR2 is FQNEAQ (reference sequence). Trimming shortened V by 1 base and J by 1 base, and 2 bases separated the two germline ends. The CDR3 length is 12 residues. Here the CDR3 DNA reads TGTGCCAGCAGCTTAGGATCCTACGAGCAGTACTTC. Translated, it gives CASSLGSYEQYF.

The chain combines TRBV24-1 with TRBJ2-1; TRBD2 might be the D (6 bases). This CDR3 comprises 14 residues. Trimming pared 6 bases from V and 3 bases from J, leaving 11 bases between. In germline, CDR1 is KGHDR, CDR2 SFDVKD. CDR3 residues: CATSPGGYYNEQFF. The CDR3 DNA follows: TGTGCCACCAGTCCTGGAGGGTACTACAATGAGCAGTTCTTC.

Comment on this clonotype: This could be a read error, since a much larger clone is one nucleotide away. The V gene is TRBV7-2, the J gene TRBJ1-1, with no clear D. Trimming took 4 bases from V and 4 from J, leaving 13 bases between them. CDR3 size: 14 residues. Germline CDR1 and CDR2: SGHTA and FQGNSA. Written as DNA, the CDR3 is TGTGCCAGCAGCTCCGGACGGTGTTTCACTGAAGCTTTCTTT. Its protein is CASSSGRCFTEAFF.

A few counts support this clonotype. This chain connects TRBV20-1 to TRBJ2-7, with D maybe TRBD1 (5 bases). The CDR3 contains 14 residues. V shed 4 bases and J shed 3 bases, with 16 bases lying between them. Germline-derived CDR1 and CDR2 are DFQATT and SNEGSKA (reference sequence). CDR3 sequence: CSAKATAEVYEQYF. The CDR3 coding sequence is TGCAGTGCTAAGGCGACAGCAGAAGTCTACGAGCAGTACTTC.

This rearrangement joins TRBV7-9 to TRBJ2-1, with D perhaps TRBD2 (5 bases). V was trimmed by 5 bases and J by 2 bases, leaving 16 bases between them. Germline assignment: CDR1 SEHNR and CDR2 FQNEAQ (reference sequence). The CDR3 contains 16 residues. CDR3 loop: CASSPRASLTYNEQFF. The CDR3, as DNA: TGTGCCAGCAGCCCTCGGGCTAGCCTGACCTACAATGAGCAGTTCTTC.

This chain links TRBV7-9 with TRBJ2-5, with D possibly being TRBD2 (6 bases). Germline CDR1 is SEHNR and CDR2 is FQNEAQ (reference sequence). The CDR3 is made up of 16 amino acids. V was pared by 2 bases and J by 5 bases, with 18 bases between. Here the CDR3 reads CASSLLESGERETQYF. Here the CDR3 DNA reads TGTGCCAGCAGCTTATTAGAGTCGGGGGAGAGGGAGACCCAGTACTTC.

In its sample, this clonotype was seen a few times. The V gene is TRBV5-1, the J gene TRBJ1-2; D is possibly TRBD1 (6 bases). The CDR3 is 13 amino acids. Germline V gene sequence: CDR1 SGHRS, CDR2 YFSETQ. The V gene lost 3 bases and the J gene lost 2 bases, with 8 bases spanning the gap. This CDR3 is CASSYGGNYGYTF. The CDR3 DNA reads TGCGCCAGCAGCTATGGGGGCAACTATGGCTACACCTTC.